Listed below are T cell receptor beta chains from one sample, sequenced in a study of T cells in Graves' hyperthyroidism and ophthalmopathy. TCRdb ran MiXCR on the multiplex PCR reads and lists one entry per CDR3 protein. There are hundreds of thousands of distinct CDR3 sequences in the sample; just over 35% occur only once, and less than 35% lies in the top ten. The sequenced sample consisted of blood. The receptor source for this set is a woman in her thirties or forties with Graves' hyperthyroidism. Each CDR3 is given without its conserved first and last residue. The D gene is left open where the match is weak.

V gene	J gene	D gene	CDR3 protein
TRBV10-3	TRBJ2-7	TRBD2	AISDTGTSGWGRYEQY
TRBV29-1	TRBJ2-7	.	SVADRKNLFYEQY
TRBV19	TRBJ2-2	.	ASSMPGVGTGELF
TRBV2	TRBJ1-5	.	ASSYRDYSNQPQH
TRBV7-2	TRBJ2-7	.	ASSNSEWEQY
TRBV20-1	TRBJ2-7	.	SASFSSYGAPYEQY
TRBV7-8	TRBJ1-4	TRBD1	ASSLFWTGENEKLF
TRBV7-2	TRBJ1-5	TRBD1	ASSFGQVISNQPQH
TRBV4-1	TRBJ2-7	.	ASSQRSSYGQY
TRBV2	TRBJ1-2	TRBD1	ASSSQGQDYGYT
TRBV28	TRBJ1-1	.	ATALGGEAF
TRBV29-1	TRBJ1-4	TRBD1	SGRGTGNNEKLF
TRBV27	TRBJ2-5	.	ASSSRSYQETQY
TRBV9	TRBJ1-6	.	ASSVDDGSLTSPLH
TRBV7-2	TRBJ2-7	.	ASSLDSHPGSYEQY
TRBV20-1	TRBJ1-5	.	SASPVRNQPQH
TRBV7-6	TRBJ2-7	TRBD1	ASSPPPGQGDYEQY
TRBV19	TRBJ2-7	TRBD1	ASRLDRGYEQY
TRBV12-3/TRBV12-4	TRBJ2-2	.	AIGAGTGELF
TRBV20-1	.	.	SARGLFPGEQY
TRBV7-2	TRBJ2-2	.	ASSSRDGTNTGELF
TRBV6-1	TRBJ1-6	.	ASSQDNRVRSPLH
TRBV12-3/TRBV12-4	TRBJ1-5	.	ASSFEGRAQH
TRBV20-1	TRBJ2-5	TRBD2	SAREAGGPWETQY
TRBV27	TRBJ1-1	.	ASNRAQGWGTEAF
TRBV19	TRBJ2-7	.	ASAPYRGVFSYNEQY
TRBV20-1	TRBJ2-1	TRBD2	SASGLAGDNEQF